The 11 T cell receptor beta chains presented below share a single source sample, sequenced in a study of breast tumors, draining lymph nodes, adjacent tissues. TCRdb analysed the multiplex PCR reads with MiXCR anew, one entry per CDR3 protein. The repertoire holds about 220,000 distinct CDR3 sequences, with under 35% as singletons. Axillary draining lymph nodes of breast cancer patients supplied the node samples. Source material: axillary lymph node tissue. The receptors shown here come from a female donor with breast cancer. Some clones in this sample may be carry-over from other donors' samples.

In this sample, this clonotype turned up many times. This chain uses TRBV5-1 with TRBJ1-3; D gene unclear. Germline loops: CDR1 SGHRS, CDR2 YFSETQ. Trimming took 2 bases from V and 4 from J, leaving 10 bases between them. The CDR3 covers 14 residues. CDR3 bases: TGCGCCAGCAGCTTCCAGCCGGGGGGAAACACCATATATTTT. Its protein is CASSFQPGGNTIYF.

This clonotype appeared many times. V is TRBV6-5 and J is TRBJ2-1; D may be TRBD1 (6 bases). The CDR3 has 18 amino acids. The germline V gene encodes CDR1 MNHEY and CDR2 SVGAGI. V lost 0 bases to trimming and J lost 0 bases, with 15 bases between them. The CDR3, as DNA: TGTGCCAGCAGTTACTCGAAATCTACGGGACACTCCTACAATGAGCAGTTCTTC. Its protein is CASSYSKSTGHSYNEQFF.

This clonotype rates as medium-sized. V and J are TRBV29-1 and TRBJ2-5; 8 bases are a match to TRBD1. The CDR3 runs to 15 residues. Germline V CDR1 and CDR2: SQVTM, ANQGSEA. V was pared by 8 bases and J by 2 bases, with 13 bases of the junction left unmatched. The CDR3 DNA reads as TGCAGCTCGACAGGGGCGAGCAGAACTCAAGAGACCCAGTACTTC. This encodes CSSTGASRTQETQYF.

This clonotype was seen ten or more times. This chain joins TRBV5-1 and TRBJ2-7; 8 bases are a match to TRBD2. The CDR3 has 13 residues. From germline, CDR1 is SGHRS and CDR2 YFSETQ. With 0 bases clipped from V and 6 bases from J, the junction kept 2 bases outside the gene matches. CDR3: CASSLGLAIEQYF. CDR3 in DNA: TGCGCCAGCAGCTTGGGACTAGCGATCGAGCAGTACTTC.

J is TRBJ1-2 and V is TRBV10-3, with TRBD1 matching 9 bases. Unmatched junction bases numbered 3, after V lost 4 bases and J lost 3 bases. The CDR3 covers 14 residues. Germline V lookup: CDR1 ENHRY, CDR2 SYGVKD. CDR3 nucleotide sequence: TGTGCCATCAGTGTGGGACAGGGAGACTATGGCTACACCTTC. It translates to CAISVGQGDYGYTF.

This clonotype has a handful of counts. The rearrangement links TRBV30 to TRBJ2-3; TRBD1 matches 7 bases. The CDR3 has 15 amino acids. In germline, CDR1 is GTSNPN, CDR2 SVGIG (reference sequence). V was clipped by 3 bases and J by 0 bases; unmatched bases: 6. The CDR3 sequence: CAWSADRRSTDTQYF. CDR3 nucleotide sequence: TGTGCCTGGAGCGCGGACAGGAGAAGCACAGATACGCAGTATTTT.

The rearrangement uses TRBV5-1 and TRBJ2-2; 9 bases map to TRBD1. With 3 bases clipped from V and 11 bases from J, the junction kept 8 bases outside the gene matches. CDR1 is SGHRS and CDR2 is YFSETQ in the germline V gene. There are 14 residues in the CDR3. The CDR3 here is CASSSGQGGNELFF. Written as DNA, the CDR3 is TGCGCCAGCAGCTCGGGACAGGGCGGCAACGAGCTGTTTTTT.

This clonotype was observed many times. V is TRBV7-2 and J is TRBJ2-6; D gene ambiguous. This CDR3 comprises 15 residues. Germline V lookup: CDR1 SGHTA, CDR2 FQGNSA. V was clipped by 5 bases and J by 2 bases, with 10 bases between them. The CDR3 sequence is CASSQTWAGANVLTF. The CDR3, as DNA: TGTGCCAGCAGCCAAACCTGGGCTGGGGCCAACGTCCTGACTTTC.

V is TRBV24-1 and J is TRBJ1-5; 10 bases agree with TRBD1. Losses at the gene ends were 0 bases for V and 9 bases for J; bases not matched to a gene: 7. Germline assignment: CDR1 KGHDR and CDR2 SFDVKD. The CDR3 is made up of 16 amino acids. The CDR3 DNA reads TGTGCCACCAGTGATTTGCAGACAGGGGGCTCTCGGCCCCAGCATTTT. Amino acids: CATSDLQTGGSRPQHF.

The chain employs TRBV7-2 and TRBJ2-7, with D perhaps TRBD1 (5 bases). The CDR3 contains 13 residues. Looked up from germline, CDR1 is SGHTA and CDR2 is FQGNSA. V lost 0 bases and J 7 bases, leaving 10 bases between the germline ends. The CDR3 DNA reads TGTGCCAGCAGCTTAGCGACAGCCGGGGAGCAGTACTTC. This gives the protein CASSLATAGEQYF.

This clonotype was counted ten times or more. V usage is TRBV2 and J usage is TRBJ2-5, with no clear D. V lost 2 bases, J lost 4 bases, and 8 bases lay in between. CDR1 and CDR2 (germline): SNHLY, FYNNEI. The CDR3 extends over 13 amino acids. The CDR3 protein is CASSEIRTETQYF. CDR3 nucleotides: TGTGCCAGCAGTGAAATCAGAACAGAGACCCAGTACTTC.